This record covers a single T cell receptor (beta chain). The target of this receptor is not known. No base quality information exists; no much larger clone differs at one position. The source of the sample is a study of siplizumab effects on memory and regulatory T cells (dated by TCRdb to between 2018 and 2021). Background for the entire study: The study examined how the anti-CD2 antibody siplizumab affects alloreactive T-cell subsets in allogeneic mixed lymphocyte reactions built from human PBMCs. General findings and caveats noted by the study authors: Unstimulated naive T cells appeared more diverse than memory T cells, and naive cells seemed to contribute substantially to the alloresponse. The cumulative frequency of alloreactive sequences traceable to unstimulated CD4+ memory T cells was significantly reduced by siplizumab. A naive or memory phenotype could not be assigned to roughly 80-97% of proliferating CD4+ or CD8+ clones. Whether proliferating Tregs from siplizumab cultures actually had suppressive function was not functionally confirmed. Sequences below about 10^-5 frequency were poorly captured, so only a minor fraction of alloreactive clones could be mapped to unstimulated subsets. Among mappable alloreactive CD4+ clones, an average Treg-derived fraction of about 70% was observed with siplizumab, compared with more than 25% in control reactions.

Sorted unstimulated T cells, along with proliferating T cells recovered from mixed lymphocyte reactions, underwent TCRbeta CDR3 sequencing. Fresh whole blood from around 11 HLA-typed healthy donors was used to isolate PBMCs. To map where alloreactive clones came from, unstimulated CD4+ non-regulatory T cells were FACS-sorted. To prepare the library, the immunoSEQ multiplex PCR assay was applied. About 9.1 x 10^4 TCR templates per sample were assayed on the deep sequencing platform. Genomic DNA extracted from sorted T cells was used for TCRbeta CDR3 sequencing. From the authors' description of their analysis: The R programming language was used for the clonal analysis of the TCRbeta CDR3 data. Unstimulated samples were compared with post-reaction CFSE-low samples to define alloreactive CD4+ and CD8+ clones. Regulatory or non-regulatory origin was assigned to alloreactive CD4+ clones by matching of sequences to sorted unstimulated Treg and non-Treg repertoires. The clones in this table, taken by TCRdb from immuneACCESS, are in-frame only. Not every clone is retained; where verified, under half of the shortfall comes from an unresolved V gene, and the cause of the rest is unknown. Clone size and V and J calls were adopted from that table, with D and trimming inferred from the DNA. This sample has about 97,000 clones in its table, and nearly 95% of those were observed once. 9.5% to 15% of the sample is in the top ten clones.

CDR1 is given as MGHDK and CDR2 as SYGVNS, both from the germline V gene. Taken from cysteine to phenylalanine, the CDR3 has 13 residues. The only DNA kept is the CDR3, 39 bases in frame from the first base. V is cut by 6 bases and J by 3 bases, and the space between the germline ends is 12 bases. Sequencing input: non-Treg CD4+ T cells sorted from blood. The intended sense of this specimen's cell subset or site label: FACS-sorted unstimulated CD4+ non-regulatory T cells. The sequence was obtained from a human donor in good health. The chain links TRBV25-1 with TRBJ2-7, and TRBD2 may be the D gene, going by 5 matching bases. In nucleotide form, the sequence is TGTGCCAGCAGGGACCCCGGGAACTACGAGCAGTACTTC. This encodes CASRDPGNYEQYF.